These 26 T cell receptor beta chains came from one sample sequenced in a study of cytomegalovirus exposure and HLA in healthy donors. Vbeta (60) and Jbeta (13) primers were used in the PCR. Only in-frame clones appear in the TCRdb table, and some are missing; sequencing was by immunoSEQ multiplex PCR. Of approximately 150,000 clones in the sample, 84% were seen once. Sequenced sample: PBMCs. The receptors stem from a girl aged 10-17 years in good health and CMV-seropositive.

V usage is TRBV2 and J usage is TRBJ2-7; 8 bases agree with TRBD2. In germline, CDR1 is SNHLY, CDR2 FYNNEI. The CDR3 sequence is 11 residues long. With 8 bases clipped from V and 3 bases from J, the junction kept 0 bases outside the gene matches. CDR3 DNA sequence: TGTGCCAGCGCGGGGGGCTACGAGCAGTACTTC. Amino acids: CASAGGYEQYF.

The V call is TRBV7-9, the J call TRBJ1-2; D perhaps matches TRBD1 (5 bases). V gave up 2 bases and J gave up 3 bases, with 10 bases separating them. CDR3 length: 14 residues. Germline CDR1 reads SEHNR; CDR2 reads FQNEAQ (reference sequence). CDR3 in DNA: TGTGCCAGCAGCTTAAGTCCAGGGCACTATGGCTACACCTTC. This gives the protein CASSLSPGHYGYTF.

V gene TRBV4-1 combines with J gene TRBJ2-1; D perhaps matches TRBD1 (5 bases). CDR1 is MGHRA, CDR2 YSYEKL, per germline. V was pared by 5 bases and J by 5 bases, with 10 bases between. The CDR3 sequence is 13 residues long. CDR3 DNA: TGCGCCAGCAGCGTTGACAGCCACAATGAGCAGTTCTTC. This encodes CASSVDSHNEQFF.

The chain carries TRBV19 and TRBJ1-5, with a possible D match to TRBD1 (6 bases). Trimming stripped 8 bases from V and 2 bases from J, with 16 bases between. The CDR3 runs to 15 residues. Germline V CDR1 and CDR2: LNHDA, SQIVND (reference sequence). CDR3 sequence: CASGLGGAGNQPQHF. CDR3 DNA sequence: TGTGCCAGTGGACTGGGGGGGGCTGGCAATCAGCCCCAGCATTTT.

The chain combines TRBV5-1 with TRBJ2-2; D might be TRBD2 (6 bases). V lost 4 bases, J lost 6 bases, and 10 bases lay in between. The CDR3 contains 13 residues. CDR1 is SGHRS, CDR2 YFSETQ, per germline. CDR3 protein: CASSRRGAGELFF. The CDR3 DNA sequence: TGCGCCAGCAGCAGGAGGGGCGCCGGGGAGCTGTTTTTT.

The chain is built from TRBV4-1 and TRBJ1-4; D is perhaps TRBD1 (5 bases). Per germline, CDR1 MGHRA and CDR2 YSYEKL. Trimming took 1 base from V and 5 from J, leaving 8 bases between them. CDR3 length: 14 residues. In nucleotides, the CDR3 is TGCGCCAGCAGCCAAGCGACAGTAAATGAAAAACTGTTTTTT. Protein product: CASSQATVNEKLFF.

The chain combines TRBV5-8 with TRBJ1-4; no reliable D call. The CDR3 totals 14 residues. V was cut by 5 bases and J by 0 bases, with 8 bases left in between. Germline assignment: CDR1 SGHTS and CDR2 YDEGEE. CDR3 sequence reads: CASSLAATNEKLFF. CDR3 DNA sequence: TGTGCCAGCAGTCTAGCCGCAACTAATGAAAAACTGTTTTTT.

This chain connects TRBV11-2 to TRBJ1-2; TRBD1 is a possible D gene (5 bases). The CDR3 length is 15 residues. The V gene lost 0 bases and the J gene lost 1 base, with 9 bases spanning the gap. Per germline, CDR1 SGHAT and CDR2 FQNNGV. The DNA for the CDR3 is TGTGCCAGCAGCTTAGACTCGACAGTTAACTATGGCTACACCTTC. The encoded protein is CASSLDSTVNYGYTF.

V gene TRBV13 combines with J gene TRBJ2-5; tentative D call: TRBD1 (5 bases). Germline lookup yields CDR1 PRHDT and CDR2 FYEKMQ (reference sequence). The ends were cut back, 4 bases at V and 5 bases at J, with 17 bases in the middle. The CDR3 has 15 amino acids. The CDR3 sequence is CASSSEKQVLETQYF. Here the CDR3 DNA reads TGTGCCAGCAGCTCGGAAAAACAGGTCCTGGAGACCCAGTACTTC.

This sequence joins TRBV5-8 and TRBJ1-5, with D possibly matching TRBD1 (6 bases). CDR3 size: 13 residues. Germline V gene sequence: CDR1 SGHTS, CDR2 YDEGEE. Trimming pared 5 bases from V and 4 bases from J, leaving 10 bases between. CDR3 in DNA: TGTGCCAGCAGGAAACAGGGAAATCAGCCCCAGCATTTT. Translated: CASRKQGNQPQHF. Together with reference TRBV5-8 and TRBJ1-5, the CDR3 gives the full variable domain: EAGVTQSPTHLIKTRGQQATLRCSPISGHTSVYWYQQALGLGLQFLLWYDEGEERNRGNFPPRFSGRQFPNYSSELNVNALELEDSALYLCASRKQGNQPQHFGDGTRLSIL.

The V gene is TRBV7-9, the J gene TRBJ2-5; tentative D call: TRBD2 (5 bases). This CDR3 is built from 14 residues. The V end was cut by 4 bases, the J end by 0 bases, with 9 bases between. Germline assignment: CDR1 SEHNR and CDR2 FQNEAQ (reference sequence). The CDR3 region is CASSSLEDQETQYF. The CDR3 DNA is TGTGCCAGCAGCTCCCTGGAGGACCAAGAGACCCAGTACTTC.

The chain links TRBV2 to TRBJ1-2; no definite D call. The CDR3 is 14 residues long. The germline CDR1 and CDR2 sequences are SNHLY and FYNNEI. V lost 4 bases and J 6 bases, leaving 15 bases between the germline ends. The CDR3 protein is CASSVRRLSDGYTF. The CDR3 coding sequence is TGTGCCAGCAGTGTCAGACGGTTAAGCGATGGCTACACCTTC.

The chain combines TRBV6-5 with TRBJ1-4; D remains unclear. The CDR3 consists of 14 residues. CDR1 is MNHEY and CDR2 is SVGAGI in the germline V gene. V was trimmed by 6 bases and J by 8 bases, leaving 16 bases between them. The CDR3 sequence: CASRRTPVREKLFF. CDR3 nucleotides: TGTGCCAGCAGGAGGACTCCGGTTAGAGAAAAACTGTTTTTT.

The CDR3 region has the DNA TGCGCCAGCAGGCCTACAGGGGACTACGAGCAGTACTTC. This translates into CASRPTGDYEQYF. The rearrangement uses TRBV5-1 and TRBJ2-7, with 7 bases identical to TRBD1. Germline assignment: CDR1 SGHRS and CDR2 YFSETQ. V was clipped by 5 bases and J by 3 bases; unmatched bases: 5. The CDR3 length is 13 residues.

The genes are TRBV5-5 and TRBJ1-2; possibly TRBD1 for D (6 bases). The CDR3 runs to 18 residues. Trimming took off 2 bases at V and 0 bases at J, with 20 bases between the two ends. In germline, CDR1 is SGHKS, CDR2 YYEKEE (reference sequence). CDR3 in amino acids: CASSLYPRTESSNYGYTF. The CDR3 region has the DNA TGTGCCAGCAGCTTATATCCTAGGACAGAATCTTCTAACTATGGCTACACCTTC.

The chain employs TRBV4-2 and TRBJ1-1; D remains unclear. Germline-derived CDR1 and CDR2 are LGHNA and YNFKEQ. The CDR3 extends over 15 amino acids. The V end lost 0 bases, the J end lost 0 bases, and 8 bases lay between the germline ends. The CDR3 DNA follows: TGTGCCAGCAGCCAAGATAAGTGGCTGAACACTGAAGCTTTCTTT. This sequence encodes CASSQDKWLNTEAFF.

The rearrangement links TRBV11-3 to TRBJ2-3; D is undetermined. This CDR3 is 12 amino acids long. CDR1 and CDR2 (germline): SGHNT, YENEEA. V shed 2 bases and J shed 4 bases, with 4 bases lying between them. The chain's CDR3 is CASSLRADTQYF. The CDR3 DNA is TGTGCCAGCAGCTTACGAGCAGATACGCAGTATTTT.

This clone was seen a few times. The rearrangement uses TRBV29-1 and TRBJ1-3, with 11 bases aligning to TRBD1. Germline V lookup: CDR1 SQVTM, CDR2 ANQGSEA. V dropped 1 base and J dropped 1; count of bases not matched to a gene: 6. CDR3 length: 17 residues. CDR3 sequence: CSVEVVDRGLSGNTIYF. The CDR3 bases are TGCAGCGTTGAAGTGGTGGACAGGGGGCTTTCTGGAAACACCATATATTTT.

The V call is TRBV4-1, the J call TRBJ1-1; a weak D match, TRBD1 (5 bases). Germline V gene data show CDR1 as MGHRA and CDR2 as YSYEKL. CDR3 length: 16 residues. V shed 0 bases and J shed 0 bases, with 11 bases lying between them. DNA of the CDR3: TGCGCCAGCAGCCAAGATCCAGGGCTTCTGAACACTGAAGCTTTCTTT. This translates into CASSQDPGLLNTEAFF.

The chain joins TRBV5-1 to TRBJ2-2; tentative D call: TRBD2 (6 bases). V was cut by 0 bases and J by 6 bases, with 15 bases left in between. The CDR3 runs 16 residues. Germline V gives CDR1 SGHRS, CDR2 YFSETQ. The CDR3, as DNA: TGCGCCAGCAGCTTGGTGGGCGGGACTGCGGCCGGGGAGCTGTTTTTT. Protein product: CASSLVGGTAAGELFF. The variable domain in full, with the rest retrieved from reference TRBV5-1 and TRBJ2-2, is KAGVTQTPRYLIKTRGQQVTLSCSPISGHRSVSWYQQTPGQGLQFLFEYFSETQRNKGNFPGRFSGRQFSNSRSEMNVSTLELGDSALYLCASSLVGGTAAGELFFGEGSRLTVL.

This chain connects TRBV2 to TRBJ1-3; perhaps TRBD1 as D (6 bases). Germline CDR1 and CDR2: SNHLY and FYNNEI. This CDR3 spans 16 amino acids. The CDR3 region is CANQNYNRASGNTIYF. The CDR3 DNA reads as TGTGCTAACCAAAATTACAACAGGGCATCTGGAAACACCATATATTTT.

This clone was observed a single time. The rearrangement joins TRBV2 to TRBJ2-4; possible D gene TRBD1, 5 bases. Germline V lookup: CDR1 SNHLY, CDR2 FYNNEI. The CDR3 loop spans 13 amino acids. V lost 6 bases, J lost 6 bases, and 12 bases lay in between. The CDR3 loop is CASSVGQPNIQYF. The DNA of the CDR3 is TGTGCCAGCAGCGTGGGGCAGCCAAACATTCAGTACTTC.

The rearrangement links TRBV7-9 to TRBJ2-7; D gene unclear. CDR3 size: 17 residues. Trimming took 6 bases from V and 5 from J, leaving 26 bases between them. CDR1 is SEHNR, CDR2 FQNEAQ, per germline (reference sequence). CDR3 coding DNA: TGTGCCAGCAGGGCTTCCGACTTGGGTGGCCTTTACCACGAGCAGTACTTC. Encoded protein: CASRASDLGGLYHEQYF.

The V and J genes are TRBV6-1 and TRBJ1-1, with unresolved D. V lost 5 bases to trimming and J lost 6 bases, with 10 bases between them. Germline CDR1 MNHNS, CDR2 SASEGT. The length of the CDR3 is 12 residues. CDR3: CASSFPPAEAFF. For the CDR3, the DNA is TGTGCCAGCAGTTTTCCCCCGGCTGAAGCTTTCTTT.

V is TRBV6-6 and J is TRBJ1-2, with TRBD1 matching over 9 bases. Trimming removed 4 bases from V and 2 bases from J; junction bases left unmatched: 5. This CDR3 contains 15 residues. Looked up from germline, CDR1 is MNHNY and CDR2 is SVGAGI (reference sequence). Written as DNA, the CDR3 is TGTGCCAGCAGTTCCCAGACAGGGGGGAACTATGGCTACACCTTC. Its translation: CASSSQTGGNYGYTF.

The rearrangement joins TRBV7-9 to TRBJ1-3; D gene ambiguous. Trimming left V 3 bases short and J 0 bases short, with 6 bases between. CDR3 size: 14 residues. Germline V lookup: CDR1 SEHNR, CDR2 FQNEAQ (reference sequence). The CDR3 loop reads CASSFPDSGNTIYF. The CDR3 DNA is TGTGCCAGCAGCTTCCCAGACTCTGGAAACACCATATATTTT.